The source of this T cell receptor beta chain is a study of vaccination and CD4 T cells after COVID-19. Study overall: Investigators stimulated cells with overlapping spike peptides drawn from SARS-CoV-2, HCoV-NL63, HCoV-OC43 and HCoV-229E.

Cultured CD4+ T-cell DNA underwent Oncomine TCR Beta short-read sequencing. TCRdb redid the calling of the PCR reads with MiXCR, one entry per CDR3 protein. The table lists approximately 12,000 distinct CDR3 sequences, roughly a third of them singletons, with 30% to 40% in the top ten. Deletions cut 7 bases from V and 2 bases from J, with 2 bases between. From germline, CDR1 is MNHNS and CDR2 SASEGT. The CDR3 is 10 residues long. On this clonotype: What it binds is unknown.

Treatment denoted: approximately 10-day PBMC culture with coronavirus spike peptide pools or control peptides (ViraFEST assay). J is TRBJ2-5 and V is TRBV6-1; the D is unclear. The receptor comes from a human donor who received a COVID-19 vaccine. The specimen was CD4+ T cells from blood, cultured in vitro, collected before SARS-CoV-2 vaccination. The CDR3 bases are TGTGCCAGCACTCAAGAGACCCAGTACTTC. It is translated as CASTQETQYF.